This entry features one T cell receptor beta chain sequence. The time point: peripheral blood 6 weeks after treatment start. Clones were read by immunoSEQ multiplex PCR, and TCRdb kept only the in-frame ones, dropping some. The sample consists of under 20,000 clones, over 80% of them appearing once. V trimming: 5 bases; J trimming: 6 bases; junction bases outside the gene matches: 8. CDR1 is SGHTA and CDR2 is FQGTGA in the germline V gene. The length of the CDR3 is 14 residues. This sample is part of a study of PD-L1 blockade in urothelial cancer. Study summary: Males with bladder-origin urothelial cancer made up about 85% of the roughly 29 patients. Blood yielded a median of approximately 140,000 T cells per sample.

This TCR derives from a man aged 50 to 59 with urothelial cancer. The sample in question was PBMCs, obtained around atezolizumab (anti-PD-L1) treatment. V usage is TRBV7-3 and J usage is TRBJ1-1, with 8 nucleotides matching TRBD1. As DNA, the CDR3 is TGTGCCAGCAGCGGCGGACAGGGTATCGCTGAAGCTTTCTTT. Its protein product is CASSGGQGIAEAFF.